This T cell receptor (beta chain) was recovered during a study of T cells in Graves' hyperthyroidism and ophthalmopathy. Researchers amplified the TCR beta CDR3 regions from RNA transcripts. During a first-round RT-PCR of the TCR CDR3, the HTBI primer set was used. MiXCR, run by TCRdb on the multiplex PCR reads, gives a single entry per CDR3 protein. The sample carries 550,000 to 800,000 distinct CDR3 sequences, about 16% recorded once. Stable disease denoted Graves' hyperthyroidism without ophthalmopathy progression within 18 months. Any patient presenting with uncontrolled infection, other autoimmune disease, pregnancy or lactation was left out. The CDR3 loop spans 14 amino acids. Trimming removed 6 bases at V and 0 bases at J, with 8 bases between. From germline, CDR1 is SGHTA and CDR2 FQGTGA.

Material for sequencing was blood. The TCR comes from a young man with Graves' hyperthyroidism. The chain is built from TRBV7-3 and TRBJ2-2; unclear D gene. DNA of the CDR3: TGTGCCAGCAGATTAGGAGCGAACACCGGGGAGCTGTTTTTT. It encodes CASRLGANTGELFF.